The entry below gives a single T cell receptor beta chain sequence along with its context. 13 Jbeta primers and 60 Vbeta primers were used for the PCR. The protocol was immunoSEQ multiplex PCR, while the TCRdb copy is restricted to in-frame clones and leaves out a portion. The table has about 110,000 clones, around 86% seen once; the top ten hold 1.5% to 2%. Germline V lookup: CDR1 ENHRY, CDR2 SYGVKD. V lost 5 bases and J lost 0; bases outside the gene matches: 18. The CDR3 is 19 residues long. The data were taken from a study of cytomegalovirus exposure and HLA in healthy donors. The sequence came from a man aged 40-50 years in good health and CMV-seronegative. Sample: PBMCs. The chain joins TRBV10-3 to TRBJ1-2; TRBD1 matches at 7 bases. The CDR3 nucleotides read TGTGCCATCAGTAAGGAGGGGGCCGGAGTCGAAAGAACTAACTATGGCTACACCTTC. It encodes CAISKEGAGVERTNYGYTF.